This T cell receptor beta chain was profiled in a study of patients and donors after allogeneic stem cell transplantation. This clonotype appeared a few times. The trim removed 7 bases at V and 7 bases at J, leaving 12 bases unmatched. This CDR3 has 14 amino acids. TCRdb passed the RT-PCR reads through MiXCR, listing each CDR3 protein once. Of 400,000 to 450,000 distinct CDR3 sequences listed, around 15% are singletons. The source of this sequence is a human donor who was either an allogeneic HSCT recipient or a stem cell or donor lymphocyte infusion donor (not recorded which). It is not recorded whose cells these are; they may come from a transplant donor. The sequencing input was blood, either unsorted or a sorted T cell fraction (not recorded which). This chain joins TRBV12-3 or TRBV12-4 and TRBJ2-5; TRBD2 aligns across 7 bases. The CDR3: CASTPAGLEGTQYF. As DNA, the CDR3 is TGTGCCAGCACCCCAGCGGGACTGGAGGGGACCCAGTACTTC.